One and the same sample provided the 3 T cell receptor beta chains below, sequenced in a study of blood T cell repertoires in COVID-19. The data were produced by immunoSEQ multiplex PCR, yet TCRdb's version contains in-frame clones alone and is incomplete. This sample has about 240,000 clones, with around 83% found just once. Sequenced sample: peripheral blood. The receptors were sampled from a woman aged 80 or over with acute or convalescent COVID-19.

The chain joins TRBV5-1 to TRBJ2-5, with D perhaps TRBD2 (7 bases). V dropped 5 bases and J dropped 3 bases, with 23 bases sitting between them. The CDR3 consists of 17 residues. The germline CDR1 and CDR2 sequences are SGHRS and YFSETQ. CDR3 sequence reads: CASSLSLTGRGKETQYF. The CDR3 nucleotides read TGCGCCAGCAGTCTATCTCTTACAGGGAGGGGTAAAGAGACCCAGTACTTC. The complete variable domain, with remaining parts taken from reference TRBV5-1 and TRBJ2-5, reads KAGVTQTPRYLIKTRGQQVTLSCSPISGHRSVSWYQQTPGQGLQFLFEYFSETQRNKGNFPGRFSGRQFSNSRSEMNVSTLELGDSALYLCASSLSLTGRGKETQYFGPGTRLLVL.

The chain uses TRBV20-1 and TRBJ1-5, with D unclear. This CDR3 region has 12 residues. Germline assignment: CDR1 DFQATT and CDR2 SNEGSKA (reference sequence). Trimming took off 5 bases at V and 6 bases at J, with 11 bases between the two ends. CDR3 in DNA: TGCAGTGCTGGTGTGGAGGGTCAGCCCCAGCATTTT. It translates to CSAGVEGQPQHF.

This clone came up once. The V gene is TRBV28, the J gene TRBJ1-1; D is unclear. CDR3 length: 13 residues. Trimming pared 5 bases from V and 4 bases from J, leaving 11 bases between. Germline V gene sequence: CDR1 MDHEN, CDR2 SYDVKM. CDR3 region: CASSQRGSTEAFF. CDR3 nucleotide sequence: TGTGCCAGCAGTCAGCGTGGGTCCACTGAAGCTTTCTTT.